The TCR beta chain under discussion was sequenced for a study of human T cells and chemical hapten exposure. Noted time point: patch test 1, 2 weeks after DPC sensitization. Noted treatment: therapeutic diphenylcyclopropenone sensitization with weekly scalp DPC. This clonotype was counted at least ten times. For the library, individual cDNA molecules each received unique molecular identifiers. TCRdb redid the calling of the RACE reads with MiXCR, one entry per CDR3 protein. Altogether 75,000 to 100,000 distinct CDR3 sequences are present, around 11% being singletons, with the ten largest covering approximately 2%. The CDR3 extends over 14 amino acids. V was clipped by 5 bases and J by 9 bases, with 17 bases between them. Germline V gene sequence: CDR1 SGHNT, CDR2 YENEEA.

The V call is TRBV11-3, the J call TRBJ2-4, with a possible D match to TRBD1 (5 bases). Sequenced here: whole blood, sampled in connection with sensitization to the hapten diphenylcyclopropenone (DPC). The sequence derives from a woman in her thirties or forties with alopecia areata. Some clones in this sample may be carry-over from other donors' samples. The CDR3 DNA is TGTGCCAGCAGCACAAAAAAGCCAGGGTGCATTCAGTACTTC. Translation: CASSTKKPGCIQYF.